The T cell receptor beta chain described here comes from a study of metastatic and nonmetastatic thyroid tumors. Study summary: Comparison of repertoires was carried out across blood and tumor or nodule tissue from malignant and benign thyroid patients.

Original methodology: What underpinned the distant-metastasis classifier for papillary thyroid cancer was the set of CDR3 differences across clinicopathological groups. TCRdb re-called the PCR reads via MiXCR. V and J calls and clone size were set by TCRdb, not the authors. Of 45,000 or so clones detected, roughly 3.9% appear once; the ten largest clones hold roughly 9.8%. Regarding the study as a whole: Significantly greater TCR beta diversity was reportedly found in malignant thyroid tumors than in benign nodules (in blood and tumor).

To note about this clone: Its cognate antigen is unknown.

The CDR3 runs 12 residues. The germline V gene encodes CDR1 MNHGY and CDR2 SVAAGI. Trimming pared 4 bases from V and 9 bases from J, leaving 10 bases between. Nobody among the patients had been given any treatment before thyroid surgery. The chain uses TRBV6-9 and TRBJ2-1, with D possibly TRBD1 on 5 matching bases. The specimen was blood. The origin of this receptor is a female donor with papillary thyroid cancer or a benign thyroid nodule (not recorded which). Some clones in this sample may be carry-over from other donors' samples. CDR3 in DNA: TGTGCCAGCAGTTTAGGGGCGGCTGAGCAGTTCTTC. Protein product: CASSLGAAEQFF.